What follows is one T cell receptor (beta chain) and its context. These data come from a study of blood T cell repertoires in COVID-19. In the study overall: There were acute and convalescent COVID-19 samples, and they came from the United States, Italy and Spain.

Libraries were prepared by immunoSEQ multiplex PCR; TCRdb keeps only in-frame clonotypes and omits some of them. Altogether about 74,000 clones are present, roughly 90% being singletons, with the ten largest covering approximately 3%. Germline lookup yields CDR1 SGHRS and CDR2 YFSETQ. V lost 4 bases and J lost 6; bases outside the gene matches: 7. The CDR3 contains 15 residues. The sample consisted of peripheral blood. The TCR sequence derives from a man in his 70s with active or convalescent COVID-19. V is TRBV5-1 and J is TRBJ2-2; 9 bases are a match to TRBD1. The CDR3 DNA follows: TGCGCCAGCAGCGCCGGGACAGGGCAGGCCGGGGAGCTGTTTTTT. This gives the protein CASSAGTGQAGELFF.